This TCR beta chain was recovered during a study of cytomegalovirus exposure and HLA in healthy donors. This PCR relied on a set of 60 Vbeta primers and 13 Jbeta primers. Measured with immunoSEQ multiplex PCR; TCRdb has only the in-frame clones, and not every one. The sample includes about 200,000 clones, around 86% of them seen just once. Sequencing was performed on PBMCs. This sequence originates from a woman aged 40-49 years in good health and CMV-seronegative.

The CDR3: CASSAGLAGGYEQYF. Written as DNA, the CDR3 is TGTGCCAGTAGTGCCGGACTAGCGGGGGGCTACGAGCAGTACTTC. The chain has TRBV19 and TRBJ2-7, with 14 nucleotides matching TRBD2. Germline-derived CDR1 and CDR2 are LNHDA and SQIVND (reference sequence). With 5 bases clipped from V and 3 bases from J, the junction kept 3 bases outside the gene matches. The CDR3 runs to 15 residues.